The 22 T cell receptor beta chains given below trace back to one sample, sequenced in a study of PD-1 blockade in classical Hodgkin lymphoma. As to time point: cycle 4 day 1 (C4D1), after less than seven weeks of nivolumab. Every patient was affected by relapse after autologous stem cell transplantation, while exposure to brentuximab vedotin was not uniform. The assay was immunoSEQ multiplex PCR, and TCRdb's table has in-frame clones only and misses some. This table holds over 50,000 clones, roughly nine tenths found once. The specimen comprised peripheral blood mononuclear cells (PBMCs), sampled before the fourth cycle of nivolumab. The receptors shown here come from a human donor with classical Hodgkin lymphoma.

V is TRBV27 and J is TRBJ2-1; D is possibly TRBD2 (6 bases). Trimming left V 5 bases short and J 1 base short, with 9 bases between. This CDR3 spans 14 amino acids. In germline, CDR1 is MNHEY, CDR2 SMNVEV (reference sequence). CDR3 region: CASSISGSYNEQFF. The CDR3 bases are TGTGCCAGCAGTATTAGCGGTTCCTACAATGAGCAGTTCTTC.

This sequence joins TRBV10-1 and TRBJ1-6, with D tentatively TRBD1 (6 bases). The CDR3 extends over 17 amino acids. V lost 3 bases and J lost 7, with 19 bases in between. Germline assignment: CDR1 WNHNN and CDR2 SYGVQD (reference sequence). In nucleotides, the CDR3 is TGCGCCAGCAGTGAAGTTCGGGGGCTCGAGAAAAATTCACCCCTCCACTTT. Protein sequence: CASSEVRGLEKNSPLHF.

This sequence joins TRBV5-1 and TRBJ2-3; weak D call: TRBD2 (7 bases). This CDR3 is 15 amino acids long. Germline lookup yields CDR1 SGHRS and CDR2 YFSETQ. The V and J ends lost 1 base and 5 bases respectively, with 14 bases between them. Here the CDR3 reads CASSLFGGAEDTQYF. CDR3 in DNA: TGCGCCAGCAGCTTGTTTGGGGGGGCCGAAGATACGCAGTATTTT.

The V gene is TRBV7-6, the J gene TRBJ2-1, with D uncertain. Trimming removed 0 bases at V and 0 bases at J, with 9 bases between. Germline lookup yields CDR1 SGHVS and CDR2 FNYEAQ. The CDR3 sequence is 16 residues long. The CDR3 DNA reads as TGTGCCAGCAGCTTAGCGGAGCTGAGCTCCTACAATGAGCAGTTCTTC. This codes for CASSLAELSSYNEQFF.

V and J are TRBV28 and TRBJ1-2; D ambiguous. The CDR3 contains 10 residues. The ends were cut back, 9 bases at V and 6 bases at J, with 8 bases in the middle. The germline V gene has CDR1 MDHEN and CDR2 SYDVKM. The CDR3 DNA reads as TGTGCCAGTCAAAGTAATGGCTACACCTTC. This codes for CASQSNGYTF.

The chain employs TRBV5-1 and TRBJ1-4; 8 nucleotides align to TRBD1. V lost 2 bases to trimming and J lost 5 bases; unmatched junction nucleotides: 5. The germline CDR1 and CDR2 sequences are SGHRS and YFSETQ. The CDR3 is 15 residues long. The CDR3 nucleotides read TGCGCCAGCAGCTTTGGCCGGACAGGGAATGAAAAACTGTTTTTT. Amino acid sequence: CASSFGRTGNEKLFF. The full variable domain, in which reference TRBV5-1 and TRBJ1-4 provide the parts outside the CDR3, is KAGVTQTPRYLIKTRGQQVTLSCSPISGHRSVSWYQQTPGQGLQFLFEYFSETQRNKGNFPGRFSGRQFSNSRSEMNVSTLELGDSALYLCASSFGRTGNEKLFFGSGTQLSVL.

This clone appeared a single time. The J gene is TRBJ2-6, the V gene TRBV6-5; 8 positions agree with TRBD1. The CDR3 has 15 residues. V dropped 6 bases and J dropped 2; count of bases not matched to a gene: 3. Germline V gene sequence: CDR1 MNHEY, CDR2 SVGAGI. The CDR3 here is CASRVGQAGANVLTF. Written as DNA, the CDR3 is TGTGCCAGCAGGGTGGGACAGGCTGGGGCCAACGTCCTGACTTTC.

The V call is TRBV27, the J call TRBJ2-5, with D possibly being TRBD2 (6 bases). Trimming removed 0 bases at V and 4 bases at J, with 18 bases between. This CDR3 has 17 residues. Germline lookup yields CDR1 MNHEY and CDR2 SMNVEV (reference sequence). Here the CDR3 reads CASSLSQFRDSVETQYF. For the CDR3, the DNA is TGTGCCAGCAGTTTATCGCAATTCCGGGACTCAGTAGAGACCCAGTACTTC.

The CDR3 is CASSPKLPTGSYEQYF. The DNA of the CDR3 is TGTGCCAGCTCACCAAAACTCCCAACGGGCTCCTACGAGCAGTACTTC. The chain uses TRBV18 and TRBJ2-5; no definite D call. Gene TRBJ2-7 matches the end of the DNA better, so the J call may be wrong. This CDR3 has 16 residues. The germline V gene encodes CDR1 KGHSH and CDR2 LQKENI.

A note on this clone: Different DNA sequences within this sample yield the same CDR3. The chain combines TRBV5-1 with TRBJ1-2; TRBD1 matches at 9 bases. The CDR3 has 14 residues. Germline values: CDR1 SGHRS, CDR2 YFSETQ. V lost 0 bases and J lost 7; bases outside the gene matches: 4. The CDR3 here is CASSLGTGGFGYTF. CDR3 sequence (DNA): TGCGCCAGCAGCTTGGGAACAGGGGGCTTTGGCTACACCTTC.

The chain carries TRBV7-2 and TRBJ1-6; D is uncertain. The CDR3 covers 13 residues. Per the germline V gene, CDR1 is SGHTA and CDR2 is FQGNSA. Trimming stripped 2 bases from V and 9 bases from J, with 8 bases between. In DNA form, the CDR3 reads TGTGCCAGCAGCTTACCGGGCTTTTCACCCCTCCACTTT. As protein: CASSLPGFSPLHF. Using reference TRBV7-2 and TRBJ1-6 for the parts outside the CDR3, the full variable domain is GAGVSQSPSNKVTEKGKDVELRCDPISGHTALYWYRQSLGQGLEFLIYFQGNSAPDKSGLPSDRFSAERTGGSVSTLTIQRTQQEDSAVYLCASSLPGFSPLHFGNGTRLTVT.

V is TRBV5-1 and J is TRBJ1-2; 7 bases fit TRBD1. The CDR3 is 13 amino acids. Germline CDR1 reads SGHRS; CDR2 reads YFSETQ. Germline trimming cut 5 bases from V and 6 bases from J; bases unmatched to any gene: 7. The CDR3 nucleotides read TGCGCCAGCAGTCGGACAGGTATTGATGGCTACACCTTC. It codes for CASSRTGIDGYTF.

The chain employs TRBV5-1 and TRBJ1-2, with 8 bases lining up with TRBD1. Unmatched junction bases numbered 8, after V lost 3 bases and J lost 4 bases. CDR3 length: 15 residues. CDR1 is SGHRS and CDR2 is YFSETQ in the germline V gene. In nucleotides, the CDR3 is TGCGCCAGCAGCTCACGACAGGGGTACAGCTATGGCTACACCTTC. Translation gives CASSSRQGYSYGYTF.

With regard to this clone: The junction departs from the called germline gene at one end, perhaps through a read error. This specimen includes other DNA sequences encoding the same CDR3. The chain employs TRBV7-9 and TRBJ2-2, with a weak D call TRBD1 (6 bases). Germline V gene sequence: CDR1 SEHNR, CDR2 FQNEAQ (reference sequence). This CDR3 has 13 amino acids. The CDR3 region has the DNA TGTGCCAGCAGCCTCCGGGACACGGGGGAGCTGTTTTTT. Encoded protein: CASSLRDTGELFF.

V usage is TRBV4-1 and J usage is TRBJ2-3; no reliable D call. CDR3 length: 14 amino acids. The germline CDR1 and CDR2 sequences are MGHRA and YSYEKL. The ends were cut back, 3 bases at V and 2 bases at J, with 9 bases in the middle. The CDR3 is CASSQLLHTDTQYF. The CDR3, as DNA: TGCGCCAGCAGCCAGCTTCTTCACACAGATACGCAGTATTTT.

Here the CDR3 reads CASRPDLADSEAFF. The CDR3 coding sequence is TGTGCCAGCAGGCCGGACCTAGCTGACTCTGAAGCTTTCTTT. The rearrangement uses TRBV5-4 and TRBJ1-1; D is undetermined. The germline V gene has CDR1 SGHNT and CDR2 YYREEE (reference sequence). The CDR3 has 14 residues. The V end lost 5 bases, the J end lost 6 bases, and 17 bases lay between the germline ends.

V usage is TRBV29-1 and J usage is TRBJ1-1, with no clear D. The CDR3 is made up of 14 amino acids. Germline V gene sequence: CDR1 SQVTM, CDR2 ANQGSEA. V gave up 5 bases and J gave up 1 base, with 14 bases separating them. CDR3 coding DNA: TGCAGCGTTTCCCCTTCCCACAAGAACACTGAAGCTTTCTTT. Protein: CSVSPSHKNTEAFF.

The genes are TRBV6-5 and TRBJ2-1; D uncertain. The CDR3 covers 15 residues. The germline gives CDR1 MNHEY, CDR2 SVGAGI. V lost 6 bases and J lost 8, with 20 bases in between. The CDR3: CASRPPFLGSDEQFF. The CDR3 DNA is TGTGCCAGCAGGCCCCCTTTTCTAGGTTCTGATGAGCAGTTCTTC.

The chain couples TRBV7-2 to TRBJ1-5; D remains unclear. Germline V gene sequence: CDR1 SGHTA, CDR2 FQGNSA. The length of the CDR3 is 13 residues. The V end was cut by 4 bases, the J end by 7 bases, with 11 bases between. For the CDR3, the DNA is TGTGCCAGCAGCTCCTCAGTGGGCCAGCCCCAGCATTTT. Protein sequence: CASSSSVGQPQHF.

This clone was seen a single time. The CDR3 coding sequence is TGTGCCAGCAGTTACACCAGGGAATCATACGAGCAGTACTTC. Translation: CASSYTRESYEQYF. The chain is built from TRBV6-6 and TRBJ2-7, with a possible D match to TRBD1 (5 bases). Per germline, CDR1 MNHNY and CDR2 SVGAGI (reference sequence). With 2 bases removed from V and 4 bases from J, the gap between germline ends came to 12 bases. This CDR3 spans 14 amino acids.

Remarks on this clone: This specimen includes other DNA sequences encoding the same CDR3. The V call is TRBV5-1, the J call TRBJ1-5, with 7 positions matching TRBD1. J gave up 7 bases and V 0 bases, and 1 base lay outside the gene matches. CDR3 size: 13 residues. The germline V gene encodes CDR1 SGHRS and CDR2 YFSETQ. CDR3 nucleotide sequence: TGCGCCAGCAGCTTGGAAGGGGGCCAGCCCCAGCATTTT. It is translated as CASSLEGGQPQHF.

The V and J genes are TRBV15 and TRBJ2-7; tentatively, D is TRBD1 (6 bases). V dropped 2 bases and J dropped 2 bases, with 10 bases sitting between them. CDR1 is LNHNV, CDR2 YYDKDF, per germline (reference sequence). CDR3 size: 14 residues. CDR3 bases: TGTGCCACCAGCAGATCGCAGGGGCCCTACGAGCAGTACTTC. Protein: CATSRSQGPYEQYF.